This T cell receptor beta chain was found in a study of T cells in Graves' hyperthyroidism and ophthalmopathy (dated by TCRdb to between 2018 and 2021). About the full investigation: Peripheral blood samples were taken at initial diagnosis, before any treatment was given. A discovery cohort of around 100 patients, about 40 with Graves' ophthalmopathy and about 58 with stable Graves' hyperthyroidism, was used to find distinguishing TCR V-J signatures. An independent validation cohort of under 20 hyperthyroidism patients and 17 patients who later progressed to ophthalmopathy tested prospective prediction of ophthalmopathy. The roughly 100 discovery patients were divided at random into training and test sets in a 7:3 ratio. Thyroid tissue and blood T-cell repertoires from roughly six Graves' hyperthyroidism patients were also compared in the study. After sampling, hyperthyroidism patients received methimazole starting at 30 mg daily, and ophthalmopathy patients received high-dose intravenous methylprednisolone. The paper reports TCR Vbeta CDR3 sequencing of fewer than 150 peripheral blood samples: 43 ophthalmopathy, fewer than 85 hyperthyroidism and 17 progressor patients.

The TCR beta CDR3 regions were amplified from the RNA transcripts. The first round of RT-PCR for the TCR CDR3 was performed with the HTBI primer set and the Qiagen OneStep RT-PCR kit. Libraries were constructed in a second round of multiplex PCR, after which size selection and purification were performed. The libraries were sequenced on an Illumina HiSeq2000 using paired-end 100 bp reads. Regarding the original processing steps: SOAPnuke was used to process the raw data, removing reads that contained adapters or uncalled bases, had a mean Phred below 15, or lacked an exact match to the constant primer or identifier. COPE v1.2.5 was used to merge high-quality paired reads, and clonotypes were defined as unique nucleotide sequences. Clonotypes were aligned to IMGT TRBV, TRBD and TRBJ reference segments using MiTCR v1.1. Only V-J combinations with frequency above 0.0001, covering 99.2% of repertoires, were analysed. A TCS score was defined as the ratio of F50 (clonal expansion) to E x V (chaos), with BLOSUM62-based TCRdist applied between CDR3 peptides within each V-J. Welch's t-statistics and random forest reduced around 550 V-J features to under 15, which were used in a naive Bayes classifier (R e1071). TCRdb reanalyzed the raw reads on its own, using fastp at Q25 for trimming and MiXCR for clone calling, and kept in-frame beta chains. Rows with a matching CDR3 protein are joined into one entry that keeps the most common DNA and genes. The V and J calls reflect TCRdb's pipeline rather than the authors' work. Here the sample has fewer than 700,000 distinct CDR3 sequences; roughly 17% occur a single time. In total, the top ten clones hold around 17% of the sample.

This clonotype showed up many times. Its binding antigen is unknown. No much larger clone is present one base from it, and per-base qualities are unavailable. Ophthalmopathy patients had moderately to severely active disease, Clinical Activity Score of at least 3, NOSPECS grade of at least 4, and duration under 3 months. The study excluded patients with uncontrolled infections, other autoimmune diseases, pregnancy or lactation. Diagnoses were based on clinical symptoms, serum thyroxine and TRAb, thyroid ultrasound and orbital computed tomography. PBMCs were separated from under 11 ml of fresh peripheral blood using Ficoll-Paque density gradient centrifugation. Trizol reagent was used to extract total RNA, and RNA quality was then checked on an Agilent 2100 Bioanalyzer. General findings and caveats noted by the study authors: Ophthalmopathy was separated from stable hyperthyroidism by a 13 V-J signature model, with around 88% sensitivity and about 81% specificity obtained in cross-validation and 80%/75% obtained in testing. Sample size was not statistically predetermined, and investigators were not blinded to group allocation. In validation, the model predicted progression to ophthalmopathy with approximately 70% sensitivity and over 72% specificity, a median of around six months before onset. Most expanded thyroid clonotypes (frequency above 0.001) were also found in blood, which suggests that blood repertoires may mirror thyroid immune responses.

Spanning cysteine to phenylalanine, the CDR3 consists of 14 amino acids. CDR3 DNA only is kept here, 42 bases in frame from base 1. CDR1 is given as SGHRS and CDR2 as YFSETQ, both from the germline V gene. Between the V and J ends, shortened by 0 bases and 3 bases respectively, the junction contains 8 bases. Sequencing used blood. The TCR originated in a woman aged 18-29 years with Graves' ophthalmopathy. The sequence joins TRBV5-1 to TRBJ2-3, with TRBD2 perhaps the D gene, on 5 matching bases. The CDR3: CASSLVPGTDTQYF. The sequenced DNA is TGCGCCAGCAGCTTGGTTCCGGGGACAGATACGCAGTATTTT.